This T cell receptor (beta chain) originates from a study of technical replicates of blood from a handful of donors. Germline assignment: CDR1 DFQATT and CDR2 SNEGSKA (reference sequence). Trimming removed 5 bases from V and 11 bases from J; junction bases left unmatched: 8. CDR3 length equals 11 residues. Assay used: immunoSEQ multiplex PCR; TCRdb lists only in-frame clones, some missing. The sample contains 60,000 to 75,000 clones, about 83% of which appear only once. The receptor was derived from a human donor in good health. Some clones in this sample may be carry-over from other donors' samples. The sample comprised PBMCs. The chain recombines TRBV20-1 with TRBJ1-1, with 7 positions matching TRBD1. The CDR3 is CSALRQGLAFF. The CDR3 bases are TGCAGTGCTCTCAGACAGGGACTCGCTTTCTTT.